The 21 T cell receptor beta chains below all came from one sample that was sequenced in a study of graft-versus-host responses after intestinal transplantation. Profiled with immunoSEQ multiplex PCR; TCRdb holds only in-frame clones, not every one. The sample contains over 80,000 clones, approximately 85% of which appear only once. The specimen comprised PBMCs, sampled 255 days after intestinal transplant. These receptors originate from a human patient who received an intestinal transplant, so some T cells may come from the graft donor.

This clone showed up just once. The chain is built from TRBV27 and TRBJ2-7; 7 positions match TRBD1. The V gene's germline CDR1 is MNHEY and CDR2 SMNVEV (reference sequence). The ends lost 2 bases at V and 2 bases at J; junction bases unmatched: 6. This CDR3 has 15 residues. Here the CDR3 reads CASSLVSGQPYEQYF. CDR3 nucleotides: TGTGCCAGCAGTTTAGTATCGGGACAGCCCTACGAGCAGTACTTC.

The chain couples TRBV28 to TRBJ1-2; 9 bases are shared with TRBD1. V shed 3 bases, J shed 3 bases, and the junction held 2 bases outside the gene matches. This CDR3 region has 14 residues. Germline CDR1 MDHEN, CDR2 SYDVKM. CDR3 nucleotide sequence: TGTGCCAGCAGTTTTACAGGGGGCGACTATGGCTACACCTTC. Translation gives CASSFTGGDYGYTF.

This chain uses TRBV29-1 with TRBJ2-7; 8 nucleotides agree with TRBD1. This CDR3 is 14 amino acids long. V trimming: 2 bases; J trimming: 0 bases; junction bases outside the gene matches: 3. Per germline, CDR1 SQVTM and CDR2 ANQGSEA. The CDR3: CSVEKDRDSYEQYF. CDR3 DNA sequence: TGCAGCGTTGAAAAGGACAGGGACTCCTACGAGCAGTACTTC.

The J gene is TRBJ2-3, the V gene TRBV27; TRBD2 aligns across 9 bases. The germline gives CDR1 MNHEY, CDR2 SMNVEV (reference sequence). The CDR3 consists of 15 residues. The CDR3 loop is CGVGGLAVDTDTQYF. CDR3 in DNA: TGTGGCGTCGGGGGACTAGCTGTTGACACAGATACGCAGTATTTT.

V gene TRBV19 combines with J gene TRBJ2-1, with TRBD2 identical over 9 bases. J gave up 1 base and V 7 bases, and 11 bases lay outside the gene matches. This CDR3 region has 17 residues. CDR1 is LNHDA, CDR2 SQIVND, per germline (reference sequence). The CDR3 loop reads CASTEGLAPISYNEQFF. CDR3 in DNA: TGTGCCAGTACCGAGGGACTAGCCCCCATTTCCTACAATGAGCAGTTCTTC.

The DNA of the CDR3 is TGTGCCAGCAGCTCGAGACTAGCGGGGGGCCCTTACAATGAGCAGTTCTTC. Translated, it gives CASSSRLAGGPYNEQFF. The chain combines TRBV7-2 with TRBJ2-1, with 13 bases that match TRBD2. The germline V gene has CDR1 SGHTA and CDR2 FQGNSA. Trimming took 4 bases from V and 4 from J; bases not matched to a gene: 7. The length of the CDR3 is 17 residues.

As DNA, the CDR3 is TGTGCCAGCAGCCCCGGGGTAGGGTCATCTCAGCCCCAGCATTTT. Its protein product is CASSPGVGSSQPQHF. This rearrangement joins TRBV7-8 to TRBJ1-5; D is unclear. V dropped 5 bases and J dropped 6 bases, with 17 bases sitting between them. The germline V gene has CDR1 SGHVS and CDR2 FQNEAQ. This CDR3 region has 15 residues.

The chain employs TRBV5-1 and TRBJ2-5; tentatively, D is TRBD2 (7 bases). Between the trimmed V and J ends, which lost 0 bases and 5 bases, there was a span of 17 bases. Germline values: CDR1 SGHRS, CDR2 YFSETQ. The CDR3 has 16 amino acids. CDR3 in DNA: TGCGCCAGCAGCTTGGAGGCGGGGGCAGCAGGGGAGACCCAGTACTTC. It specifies CASSLEAGAAGETQYF.

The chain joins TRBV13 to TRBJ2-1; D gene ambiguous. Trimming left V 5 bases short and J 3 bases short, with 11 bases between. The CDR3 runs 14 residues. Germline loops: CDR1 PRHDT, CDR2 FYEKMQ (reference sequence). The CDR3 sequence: CASSNTEDYNEQFF. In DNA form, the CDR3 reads TGTGCCAGCAGCAACACCGAAGACTACAATGAGCAGTTCTTC.

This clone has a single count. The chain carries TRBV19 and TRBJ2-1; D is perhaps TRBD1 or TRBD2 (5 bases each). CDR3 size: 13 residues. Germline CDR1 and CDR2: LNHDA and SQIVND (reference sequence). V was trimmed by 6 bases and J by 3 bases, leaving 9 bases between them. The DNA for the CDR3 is TGTGCCAGTAGCCTGGGGGTCTACAATGAGCAGTTCTTC. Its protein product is CASSLGVYNEQFF.

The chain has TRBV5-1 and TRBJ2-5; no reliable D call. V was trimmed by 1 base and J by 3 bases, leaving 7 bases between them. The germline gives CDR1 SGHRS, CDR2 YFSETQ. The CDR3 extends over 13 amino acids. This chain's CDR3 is CASSLHSEETQYF. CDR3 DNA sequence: TGCGCCAGCAGCTTGCATAGTGAAGAGACCCAGTACTTC.

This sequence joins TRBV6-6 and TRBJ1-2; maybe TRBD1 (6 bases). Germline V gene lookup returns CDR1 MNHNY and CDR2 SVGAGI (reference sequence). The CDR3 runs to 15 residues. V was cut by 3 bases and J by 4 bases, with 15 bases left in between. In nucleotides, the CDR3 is TGTGCCAGCAGTTATGCAGGGGAAGAGGGCTATGGCTACACCTTC. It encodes CASSYAGEEGYGYTF.

The CDR3 DNA reads TGTGCCAGCAGTTTAAGGACAGACTATGGCTACACCTTC. The encoded protein is CASSLRTDYGYTF. The rearrangement links TRBV27 to TRBJ1-2; D is perhaps TRBD1 (6 bases). This CDR3 region has 13 residues. The V end was cut by 2 bases, the J end by 3 bases, with 7 bases between. Germline CDR1 is MNHEY and CDR2 is SMNVEV (reference sequence).

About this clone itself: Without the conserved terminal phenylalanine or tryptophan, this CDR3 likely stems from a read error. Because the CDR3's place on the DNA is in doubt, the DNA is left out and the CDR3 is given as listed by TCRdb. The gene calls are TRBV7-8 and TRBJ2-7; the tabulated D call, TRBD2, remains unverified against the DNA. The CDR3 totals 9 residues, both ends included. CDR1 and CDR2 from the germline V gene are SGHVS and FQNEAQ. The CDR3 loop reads CASSAGLGY.

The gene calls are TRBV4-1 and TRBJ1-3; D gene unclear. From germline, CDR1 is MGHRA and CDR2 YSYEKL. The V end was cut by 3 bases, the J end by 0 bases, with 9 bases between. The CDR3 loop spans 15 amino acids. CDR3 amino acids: CASSHGELSGNTIYF. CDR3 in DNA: TGCGCCAGCAGCCACGGGGAGCTCTCTGGAAACACCATATATTTT.

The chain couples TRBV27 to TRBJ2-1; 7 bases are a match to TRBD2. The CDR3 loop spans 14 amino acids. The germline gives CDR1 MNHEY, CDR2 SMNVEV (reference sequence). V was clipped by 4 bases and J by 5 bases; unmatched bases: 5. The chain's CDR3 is CASSSVGLHNEQFF. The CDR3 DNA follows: TGTGCCAGCAGTTCAGTGGGACTACACAATGAGCAGTTCTTC.

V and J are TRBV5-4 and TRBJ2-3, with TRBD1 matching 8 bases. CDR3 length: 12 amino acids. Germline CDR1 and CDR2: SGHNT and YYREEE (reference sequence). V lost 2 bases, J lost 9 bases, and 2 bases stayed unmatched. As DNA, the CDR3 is TGTGCCAGCAGCTTCGGGACAGGCACGCAGTATTTT. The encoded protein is CASSFGTGTQYF.

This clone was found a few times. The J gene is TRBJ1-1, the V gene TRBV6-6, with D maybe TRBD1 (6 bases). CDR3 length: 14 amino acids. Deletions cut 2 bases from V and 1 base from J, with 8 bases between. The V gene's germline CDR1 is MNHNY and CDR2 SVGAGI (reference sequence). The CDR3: CASSYQGPNTEAFF. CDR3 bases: TGTGCCAGCAGTTACCAGGGGCCGAACACTGAAGCTTTCTTT.

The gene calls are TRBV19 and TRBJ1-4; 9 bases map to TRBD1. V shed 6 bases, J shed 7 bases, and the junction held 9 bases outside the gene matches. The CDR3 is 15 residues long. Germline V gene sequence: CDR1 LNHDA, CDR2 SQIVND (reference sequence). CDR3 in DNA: TGTGCCAGTAGCCTCACAGGGGGCATAAGTGAAAAACTGTTTTTT. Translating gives CASSLTGGISEKLFF.

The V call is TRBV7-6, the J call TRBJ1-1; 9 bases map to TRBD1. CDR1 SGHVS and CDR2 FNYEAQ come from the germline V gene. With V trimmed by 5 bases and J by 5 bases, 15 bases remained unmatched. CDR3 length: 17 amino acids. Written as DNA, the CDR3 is TGTGCCAGCAGCCGCACAGGGGGCGTGCGGCTTGGGACTGAAGCTTTCTTT. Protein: CASSRTGGVRLGTEAFF.

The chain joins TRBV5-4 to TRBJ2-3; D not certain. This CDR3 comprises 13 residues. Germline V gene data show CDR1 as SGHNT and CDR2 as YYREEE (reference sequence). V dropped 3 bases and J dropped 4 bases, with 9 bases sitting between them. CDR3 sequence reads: CASSSDQADTQYF. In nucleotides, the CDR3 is TGTGCCAGCAGCTCCGACCAGGCAGATACGCAGTATTTT.